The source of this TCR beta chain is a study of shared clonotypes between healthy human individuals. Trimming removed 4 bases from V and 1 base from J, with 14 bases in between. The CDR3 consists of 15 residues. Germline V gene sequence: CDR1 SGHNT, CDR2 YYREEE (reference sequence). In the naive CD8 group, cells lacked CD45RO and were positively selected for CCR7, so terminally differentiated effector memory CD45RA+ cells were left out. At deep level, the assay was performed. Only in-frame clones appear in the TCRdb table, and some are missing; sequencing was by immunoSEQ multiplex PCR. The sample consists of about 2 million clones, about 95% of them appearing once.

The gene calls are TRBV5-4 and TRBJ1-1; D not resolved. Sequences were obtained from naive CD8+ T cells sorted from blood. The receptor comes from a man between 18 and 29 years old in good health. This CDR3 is CASSGILGANTEAFF. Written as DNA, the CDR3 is TGTGCCAGCAGCGGTATCCTCGGTGCGAACACTGAAGCTTTCTTT.